This T cell receptor (beta chain) is from a study of T cells in Graves' hyperthyroidism and ophthalmopathy. Whole-study results and caveats: Model-based prediction identified ophthalmopathy a median about 7 months prior to its onset.

What was amplified from RNA transcripts were TCR beta CDR3 regions. Researchers ran a first-round RT-PCR on the TCR CDR3 using the HTBI primer set. Via MiXCR, TCRdb re-called the multiplex PCR reads, giving one row per CDR3 protein. The sample contains some 620,000 distinct CDR3 sequences, 15% to 20% of which appear only once. Many counts were recorded for this clonotype. The antigen is unknown. The PBMCs were sourced from fresh peripheral blood (about 9.7 ml). This TCR came from a young woman with Graves' hyperthyroidism. Sequenced input: blood.

CDR3 protein: CASSTQGANEQYF. CDR3 DNA: TGTGCCAGCAGTACCCAGGGGGCTAACGAGCAGTACTTC. The chain links TRBV2 to TRBJ2-7; 8 bases fit TRBD1. V gave up 5 bases and J gave up 5 bases; unmatched junction bases: 5. From germline, CDR1 is SNHLY and CDR2 FYNNEI. The CDR3 loop spans 13 amino acids.